The 9 T cell receptor beta chains in this list originate from one sample, sequenced in a study of cytomegalovirus exposure and HLA in healthy donors. Vbeta (60) and Jbeta (13) primers were used in the PCR. TCRdb's copy holds only in-frame clones and misses some; the assay was immunoSEQ multiplex PCR. The sample shows approximately 200,000 clones, about four fifths of them seen only once. Sequencing was done on a sample of PBMCs. Source of these receptors: a boy between 10 and 17 years old in good health and CMV-seronegative.

This clone was recorded once. V gene TRBV7-3 combines with J gene TRBJ1-5, with a possible D match to TRBD1 (6 bases). This CDR3 is 13 amino acids long. Trimming took 1 base from V and 11 from J, leaving 12 bases between them. Per germline, CDR1 SGHTA and CDR2 FQGTGA. CDR3 nucleotide sequence: TGTGCCAGCAGCTTAAAGGGGGGGACGGCCCAGCATTTT. Translation gives CASSLKGGTAQHF.

In this sample, this clone turned up once. The chain recombines TRBV4-1 with TRBJ2-1; D is perhaps TRBD2 (6 bases). Germline V gene sequence: CDR1 MGHRA, CDR2 YSYEKL. This CDR3 is 15 amino acids long. Deletions cut 3 bases from V and 1 base from J, with 10 bases between. CDR3 residues: CASSHVAGSYNEQFF. The CDR3 DNA sequence: TGCGCCAGCAGCCACGTGGCGGGGTCCTACAATGAGCAGTTCTTC.

The table lists this clone with a count of one. The chain is built from TRBV7-3 and TRBJ2-1; D ambiguous. V lost 4 bases and J 1 base, leaving 11 bases between the germline ends. Germline loops: CDR1 SGHTA, CDR2 FQGTGA. There are 15 residues in the CDR3. CDR3 amino acids: CASSSTPGSYNEQFF. CDR3 nucleotide sequence: TGTGCCAGCAGCTCCACCCCAGGTTCCTACAATGAGCAGTTCTTC. The full variable domain, in which reference TRBV7-3 and TRBJ2-1 provide the parts outside the CDR3, is GAGVSQTPSNKVTEKGKYVELRCDPISGHTALYWYRQSLGQGPEFLIYFQGTGAADDSGLPNDRFFAVRPEGSVSTLKIQRTERGDSAVYLCASSSTPGSYNEQFFGPGTRLTVL.

This chain links TRBV7-3 with TRBJ1-1; 9 bases line up with TRBD1. This CDR3 contains 14 residues. The V gene's germline CDR1 is SGHTA and CDR2 FQGTGA. V trimming: 5 bases; J trimming: 5 bases; junction bases outside the gene matches: 6. In nucleotides, the CDR3 is TGTGCCAGCAGCGCACAGGGGGCGAGTACTGAAGCTTTCTTT. Its protein product is CASSAQGASTEAFF.

The rearrangement links TRBV18 to TRBJ1-2; D not certain. CDR1 is KGHSH and CDR2 is LQKENI in the germline V gene. The CDR3 totals 13 residues. V shed 8 bases and J shed 3 bases, with 13 bases lying between them. This chain's CDR3 is CASGISGDYGYTF. The CDR3 DNA sequence: TGTGCCAGCGGCATCTCCGGGGACTATGGCTACACCTTC.

This chain uses TRBV6-5 with TRBJ1-6; D possibly corresponds to TRBD1 (5 bases). Per the germline V gene, CDR1 is MNHEY and CDR2 is SVGAGI. The CDR3 is 13 residues long. V was pared by 8 bases and J by 7 bases, with 12 bases between. CDR3 DNA: TGTGCCAGCGCTGGACATCTCAATTCACCCCTCCACTTT. This gives the protein CASAGHLNSPLHF.

V gene TRBV18 combines with J gene TRBJ1-2; perhaps TRBD1 as D (5 bases). CDR1 and CDR2 (germline): KGHSH, LQKENI. CDR3 length: 15 residues. V lost 3 bases, J lost 4 bases, and 15 bases lay in between. CDR3 nucleotides: TGTGCCAGCTCACCCGACGGGGGAAGGTCCTATGGCTACACCTTC. It yields the protein CASSPDGGRSYGYTF.

V and J are TRBV12-2 and TRBJ1-5; TRBD1 is the table's D call, not checked against the DNA. TRBV12-2 is marked as a pseudogene. This CDR3 is built from 14 residues. Here the CDR3 DNA reads TGTGCAAGTCGCCCATCATTACAGGGACAGCCCCAGCATTTT. Its translation is CASRPSLQGQPQHF.

The chain links TRBV27 to TRBJ2-7, with 8 bases matching TRBD2. The ends lost 6 bases at V and 7 bases at J; junction bases unmatched: 5. The V gene's germline CDR1 is MNHEY and CDR2 SMNVEV (reference sequence). The CDR3 consists of 12 residues. CDR3 sequence reads: CASRTGGMEQYF. Written as DNA, the CDR3 is TGTGCCAGCAGGACGGGGGGGATGGAGCAGTACTTC.